This TCR beta chain was retrieved from a study of shared clonotypes between healthy human individuals. The study's findings and limits: Sampling used blood alone; tissue repertoires probably differ.

Of note for this clone: Its antigen is not known.

Germline-derived CDR1 and CDR2 are MNHEY and SMNVEV (reference sequence). The length of the CDR3 is 12 residues. The germline V and J ends were trimmed by 5 bases and 10 bases, with 11 bases remaining between them. Here immunoSEQ multiplex PCR was the method, and the copy in TCRdb shows in-frame clones only, minus some. The table has about 490,000 clones, approximately 80% seen once. This chain joins TRBV27 and TRBJ2-2, with D possibly TRBD2 on 5 matching bases. The sample taken for sequencing was PBMCs. The sequence came from a woman in her forties in good health. Some clones in this sample may be carry-over from other donors' samples. CDR3 region: CASSGSRPELFF. In DNA form, the CDR3 reads TGTGCCAGCAGTGGGAGTAGACCGGAGCTGTTTTTT.